The 21 T cell receptor beta chains given below trace back to one sample, sequenced in a study of shared T cell receptors in the human thymus (dated by TCRdb to the early 2020s). Libraries came from the immunoSEQ multiplex PCR assay. Drawn from immuneACCESS, this table holds only the in-frame rearrangements with V and J called that TCRdb kept. Clones are partly lost; checked studies trace under half to an unresolved V gene and leave the rest unexplained. The sample yields about 660,000 clones; 88% were counted once. Jointly, the top ten make up roughly 0.0097% of the sample. These data also formed part of another study, on human thymus T cells.

The sequenced sample was thymocytes. The receptor source for this set is a boy under three years old with a congenital heart defect. Donor details come from another sample of the same person, matched by shared clones.

On this clone: Other DNA sequences in this specimen translate into the identical CDR3. This sequence joins TRBV15 and TRBJ2-3; no clear D. Trimming took off 3 bases at V and 5 bases at J, with 6 bases between the two ends. CDR1 and CDR2 (germline): LNHNV, YYDKDF (reference sequence). There are 12 residues in the CDR3. The CDR3 DNA is TGTGCCACCAGCAGGGCCTTAGATACGCAGTATTTT. Its translation is CATSRALDTQYF.

The chain couples TRBV12-5 to TRBJ2-5; D is undetermined. Germline V gene data show CDR1 as LGHNT and CDR2 as FRNRAP. The length of the CDR3 is 12 residues. V lost 1 base to trimming and J lost 4 bases, with 4 bases between them. Here the CDR3 reads CASGLARETQYF. CDR3 sequence (DNA): TGTGCTAGTGGTTTGGCCAGAGAGACCCAGTACTTC.

The rearrangement links TRBV6-1 to TRBJ2-7, with D perhaps TRBD2 (6 bases). CDR3 size: 16 residues. The V gene's germline CDR1 is MNHNS and CDR2 SASEGT. V was pared by 4 bases and J by 2 bases, with 18 bases between. The CDR3 protein is CASSATGRLFTYEQYF. The CDR3 DNA reads TGTGCCAGCAGTGCAACGGGGAGGCTCTTCACCTACGAGCAGTACTTC.

V is TRBV7-6 and J is TRBJ2-5; tentative D call: TRBD2 (5 bases). CDR1 SGHVS and CDR2 FNYEAQ come from the germline V gene. The CDR3 covers 15 residues. V was trimmed by 1 base and J by 2 bases, leaving 11 bases between them. For the CDR3, the DNA is TGTGCCAGCAGCTTAGTGGGGAGAAGGCAAGAGACCCAGTACTTC. Protein product: CASSLVGRRQETQYF. The full variable domain, with the rest looked up from reference TRBV7-6 and TRBJ2-5, is GAGVSQSPRYKVTKRGQDVALRCDPISGHVSLYWYRQALGQGPEFLTYFNYEAQQDKSGLPNDRFSAERPEGSISTLTIQRTEQRDSAMYRCASSLVGRRQETQYFGPGTRLLVL.

The chain is built from TRBV7-2 and TRBJ2-3, with D possibly matching TRBD2 (5 bases). V dropped 5 bases and J dropped 2 bases, with 17 bases sitting between them. The CDR3 extends over 16 amino acids. Germline V gene lookup returns CDR1 SGHTA and CDR2 FQGNSA. CDR3 loop: CASSHDEGAVTDTQYF. CDR3 in DNA: TGTGCCAGCAGCCACGATGAGGGCGCTGTCACAGATACGCAGTATTTT.

This chain links TRBV27 with TRBJ2-7, with D unresolved. Trimming left V 2 bases short and J 0 bases short, with 8 bases between. The CDR3 sequence is 14 residues long. Germline CDR1 reads MNHEY; CDR2 reads SMNVEV (reference sequence). The CDR3 here is CASSLAPSSYEQYF. The DNA of the CDR3 is TGTGCCAGCAGTTTAGCCCCGAGCTCCTACGAGCAGTACTTC.

V gene TRBV18 combines with J gene TRBJ1-3, with 8 positions matching TRBD1. J gave up 3 bases and V 2 bases, and 3 bases lay outside the gene matches. The germline V gene has CDR1 KGHSH and CDR2 LQKENI. The CDR3 spans 15 residues. CDR3 protein: CASSPGRGLGNTIYF. CDR3 nucleotides: TGTGCCAGCTCACCAGGCAGGGGGCTTGGAAACACCATATATTTT. Filled out from reference TRBV18 and TRBJ1-3, the complete variable domain reads NAGVMQNPRHLVRRRGQEARLRCSPMKGHSHVYWYRQLPEEGLKFMVYLQKENIIDESGMPKERFSAEFPKEGPSILRIQQVVRGDSAAYFCASSPGRGLGNTIYFGEGSWLTVV.

The chain combines TRBV25-1 with TRBJ2-5, with D maybe TRBD1 (6 bases). The ends were cut back, 3 bases at V and 5 bases at J, with 10 bases in the middle. The CDR3 extends over 13 amino acids. The V gene's germline CDR1 is MGHDK and CDR2 SYGVNS. The DNA for the CDR3 is TGTGCCAGCAGTGACAGGGGTACGGAGACCCAGTACTTC. Translation gives CASSDRGTETQYF.

The chain employs TRBV6-1 and TRBJ2-1, with D maybe TRBD2 (6 bases). V dropped 7 bases and J dropped 6 bases, with 13 bases sitting between them. The germline V gene encodes CDR1 MNHNS and CDR2 SASEGT. The CDR3 covers 13 residues. CDR3 DNA: TGTGCCAGCACCTGGGCCGGGGGCAATGAGCAGTTCTTC. Its translation is CASTWAGGNEQFF.

This clone was found once. The rearrangement links TRBV28 to TRBJ1-2, with TRBD1 matching over 11 bases. The V gene's germline CDR1 is MDHEN and CDR2 SYDVKM. With V trimmed by 8 bases and J by 8 bases, 10 bases remained unmatched. There are 14 residues in the CDR3. The CDR3 spells CASEWDRGNSGYTF. DNA for the CDR3: TGTGCCAGCGAGTGGGACAGGGGGAATAGCGGCTACACCTTC.

The V gene is TRBV29-1, the J gene TRBJ1-5; D gene unclear. This CDR3 is 14 amino acids long. The V gene's germline CDR1 is SQVTM and CDR2 ANQGSEA. V dropped 4 bases and J dropped 3 bases, with 13 bases sitting between them. The CDR3 DNA is TGCAGCGTTGGTTTCCGGGTTCCCAATCAGCCCCAGCATTTT. This translates into CSVGFRVPNQPQHF.

The chain couples TRBV11-2 to TRBJ1-1, with D uncertain. The V gene lost 5 bases and the J gene lost 7 bases, with 11 bases spanning the gap. The germline V gene has CDR1 SGHAT and CDR2 FQNNGV. The CDR3 is 12 residues long. The CDR3 loop reads CASSARPIEAFF. The DNA for the CDR3 is TGTGCCAGCAGCGCCAGGCCGATTGAAGCTTTCTTT.

This sequence joins TRBV13 and TRBJ2-7; 7 bases are shared with TRBD1. This CDR3 is 15 amino acids long. Germline loops: CDR1 PRHDT, CDR2 FYEKMQ (reference sequence). J was trimmed by 2 bases and V by 4 bases; bases with no gene match: 8. Here the CDR3 reads CASSSPDRAPYEQYF. In nucleotides, the CDR3 is TGTGCCAGCAGCTCCCCCGACAGGGCCCCCTACGAGCAGTACTTC.

The chain couples TRBV2 to TRBJ2-7; 9 bases map to TRBD2. The CDR3 sequence is 14 residues long. Germline lookup yields CDR1 SNHLY and CDR2 FYNNEI. After removal of 3 bases from V and 4 bases from J, the junction contained 4 bases not matched to a gene. CDR3 bases: TGTGCCAGCAGTGAGGCGGGAGGGCATTACGAGCAGTACTTC. It yields the protein CASSEAGGHYEQYF. The full variable domain, its missing parts supplied by reference TRBV2 and TRBJ2-7, is EPEVTQTPSHQVTQMGQEVILRCVPISNHLYFYWYRQILGQKVEFLVSFYNNEISEKSEIFDDQFSVERPDGSNFTLKIRSTKLEDSAMYFCASSEAGGHYEQYFGPGTRLTVT.

The chain is built from TRBV2 and TRBJ2-1; D is perhaps TRBD2 (6 bases). Trimming stripped 2 bases from V and 6 bases from J, with 17 bases between. The CDR3 runs 16 residues. Germline V lookup: CDR1 SNHLY, CDR2 FYNNEI. CDR3 sequence reads: CASSELSGRNCNEQFF. The CDR3 DNA reads as TGTGCCAGCAGTGAATTGTCAGGGAGGAACTGCAATGAGCAGTTCTTC.

This clone has only one observation. This chain connects TRBV5-1 to TRBJ2-3, with 11 bases identical to TRBD1. Germline CDR1 reads SGHRS; CDR2 reads YFSETQ. The CDR3 loop spans 17 amino acids. J lost 4 bases, V lost 4 bases, and 11 bases had no gene match. The CDR3 sequence is CASSQASWTGGPDTQYF. The CDR3 DNA reads as TGCGCCAGCAGCCAAGCTTCATGGACAGGGGGCCCAGATACGCAGTATTTT.

Remarks on this clone: The junction shows a germline mismatch at one end, possibly a read error. This rearrangement joins TRBV5-1 to TRBJ2-1, with TRBD2 matching 8 bases. Germline V lookup: CDR1 SGHRS, CDR2 YFSETQ. The CDR3 is made up of 16 amino acids. CDR3 bases: TGCGCCAGCAGCTTGGGTGGCAGGACTAGCTACTATGAGCAGTTCTTC. This translates into CASSLGGRTSYYEQFF.

This chain uses TRBV4-2 with TRBJ2-3; possible D gene TRBD1, 6 bases. The CDR3 sequence is 17 residues long. V lost 4 bases and J 2 bases, leaving 19 bases between the germline ends. Per the germline V gene, CDR1 is LGHNA and CDR2 is YNFKEQ. The CDR3 loop reads CASSPGWPGAYTDTQYF. The DNA for the CDR3 is TGTGCCAGCAGCCCTGGGTGGCCAGGGGCCTACACAGATACGCAGTATTTT.

This sequence joins TRBV6-5 and TRBJ2-7, with TRBD1 matching over 8 bases. The J segment lost 12 bases and the V segment lost 2 bases, leaving 9 bases of the junction unmatched. CDR3 length equals 13 residues. Looked up from germline, CDR1 is MNHEY and CDR2 is SVGAGI. Written as DNA, the CDR3 is TGTGCCAGCAGTTACGGCAGGGGGCGATCTGTGTACTTC. Encoded protein: CASSYGRGRSVYF.

V usage is TRBV4-2 and J usage is TRBJ1-5; D is unclear. Trimming took 0 bases from V and 1 from J, leaving 13 bases between them. The CDR3 is 17 amino acids. CDR1 and CDR2 from the germline V gene are LGHNA and YNFKEQ. CDR3 in amino acids: CASSQDKGGKSNQPQHF. CDR3 bases: TGTGCCAGCAGCCAAGATAAGGGAGGGAAGAGCAATCAGCCCCAGCATTTT.

This clone was observed a single time. The chain joins TRBV2 to TRBJ1-2; 9 bases align to TRBD1. This CDR3 has 14 residues. Unmatched junction bases numbered 11, after V lost 9 bases and J lost 6 bases. Germline V gives CDR1 SNHLY, CDR2 FYNNEI. CDR3 protein: CARLEPTGGHGYTF. In DNA, the CDR3 is TGTGCCAGACTAGAACCGACAGGGGGACATGGCTACACCTTC.